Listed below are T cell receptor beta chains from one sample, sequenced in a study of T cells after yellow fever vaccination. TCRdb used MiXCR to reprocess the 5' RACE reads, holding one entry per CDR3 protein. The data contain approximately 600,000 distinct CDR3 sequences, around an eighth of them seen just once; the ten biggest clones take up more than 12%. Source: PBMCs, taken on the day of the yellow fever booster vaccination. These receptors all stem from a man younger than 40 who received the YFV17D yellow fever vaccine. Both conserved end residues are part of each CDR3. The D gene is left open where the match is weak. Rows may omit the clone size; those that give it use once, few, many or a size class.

TGCAGTGCCAGACGCTTTGCCGAGGGTGCCTACGAGCAGTACTTC	CSARRFAEGAYEQYF	TRBJ2-7	TRBV20-1	NA	few
TGTGCCAGCAGCTTAACTAGGGCTGGGGATACGCAGTATTTT	CASSLTRAGDTQYF	TRBJ2-3	TRBV7-3	NA	NA
TGTGCCAGCAGTTTTGGCCCTTTTAAGGACGAGCAGTACTTC	CASSFGPFKDEQYF	TRBJ2-7	TRBV28	NA	NA
TGTGCCAGCAGGCTGGGACAGGGGGCAGATTCACCCCTCCACTTT	CASRLGQGADSPLHF	TRBJ1-6	TRBV7-9	TRBD1	NA
TGTGCCAGCAGTTACAGAGCCTCTGGAAACACCATATATTTT	CASSYRASGNTIYF	TRBJ1-3	TRBV6-5	NA	many
TGTGCCAGCAGCCGGACCAAAGATACGCAGTATTTT	CASSRTKDTQYF	TRBJ2-3	TRBV12-3/TRBV12-4	NA	NA
TGTGCCAGCACCTTAGCGGGAGCGAATGCCGGGGAGCTGTTTTTT	CASTLAGANAGELFF	TRBJ2-2	TRBV28	TRBD2	few
TGCGCCAGCAGCTTGGGAAGCTATGAAGATACGCAGTATTTT	CASSLGSYEDTQYF	TRBJ2-3	TRBV5-1	NA	few
TGTGCCAGCAGCTTTTATTACAGGGGGGAGGGTGAAGCTTTCTTT	CASSFYYRGEGEAFF	TRBJ1-1	TRBV27	TRBD1	few
TGTGCCAGCAGTGCAGCGGAGGGTCCCCATGAGCAGTTCTTC	CASSAAEGPHEQFF	TRBJ2-1	TRBV2	NA	NA
TGTGCCAGCAGCTTCAGGCTTTCCACAATCTATGGCTACACCTTC	CASSFRLSTIYGYTF	TRBJ1-2	TRBV7-2	NA	few
TGTGCCAGCAGTATGGGACTAGCGGGAGGCAGCAACGAGCAGTACTTC	CASSMGLAGGSNEQYF	TRBJ2-7	TRBV6-1	TRBD2	NA
TGTGCCAGCACCGCACTAGCGGGCAACAATGAGCAGTTCTTC	CASTALAGNNEQFF	TRBJ2-1	TRBV12-3/TRBV12-4	TRBD2	few
TGTGCCAGCAGCTTACGAGCTAGCGGGAGGCTCTCCTACAATGAGCAGTTCTTC	CASSLRASGRLSYNEQFF	TRBJ2-1	TRBV11-2	TRBD2	few
TGTGCCAGCAGCGTAGCAGAGAGCTCCTACGAGCAGTACTTC	CASSVAESSYEQYF	TRBJ2-7	TRBV9	NA	few
TGTGCCAGCAGCCGTGTGGCCGGTTCACCCCTCCACTTT	CASSRVAGSPLHF	TRBJ1-6	TRBV28	NA	few
TGTGCCAGCAGCCATCAGAGGAATGAGCAGTTCTTC	CASSHQRNEQFF	TRBJ2-1	TRBV7-6	NA	few
TGTGCCAGCAGCCTACAGGGGGGAGGCTTGAGTCTGACCCAGTACTTC	CASSLQGGGLSLTQYF	TRBJ2-5	TRBV7-2	TRBD1	once
TGTGCCAGCAGCCAAGCGGGCCCTTACAATGAGCAGTTCTTC	CASSQAGPYNEQFF	TRBJ2-1	TRBV14	NA	NA
TGTGCCAGCAGTTACTCGAGCGGGCCTGAAGCTTTCTTT	CASSYSSGPEAFF	TRBJ1-1	TRBV6-6	NA	NA
TGTGCCAGCAGCGTAGTAGGAGCGGGAGGTACAGATACGCAGTATTTT	CASSVVGAGGTDTQYF	TRBJ2-3	TRBV9	TRBD2	NA
TGTGCCAGCAGTTTATTGACAGGGGGGGGAAACATTCAGTACTTC	CASSLLTGGGNIQYF	TRBJ2-4	TRBV12-3/TRBV12-4	TRBD1	many
TGCAGTGCTCCCCCGCGGGGCAGGCCCTACGAGCAGTACTTC	CSAPPRGRPYEQYF	TRBJ2-7	TRBV20-1	NA	many
TGCGCCAGCAGCTTGTTGGCCTCGGACAATGAGCAGTTCTTC	CASSLLASDNEQFF	TRBJ2-1	TRBV5-1	NA	many
TGCGCCAGCAGCCTAGGCCGGGCTAGCGGTTACAATGAGCAGTTCTTC	CASSLGRASGYNEQFF	TRBJ2-1	TRBV4-3	TRBD2	few
TGTGCCAGCAGCGGGCAGGGACAGGGTAGAGAGACCCAGTACTTC	CASSGQGQGRETQYF	TRBJ2-5	TRBV5-4	TRBD1	NA
TGCGCCAGCAGCTTGGATGGCAACCCTGGGAGCACCGGGGAGCTGTTTTTT	CASSLDGNPGSTGELFF	TRBJ2-2	TRBV5-1	NA	NA
TGTGCCAGCAGCTCCTCACCTAGCGGGAGCCCGAGGTCCCAGTACTTC	CASSSSPSGSPRSQYF	TRBJ2-5	TRBV7-2	TRBD2	NA
TGCGCCAGCAGCCAAGGGGGACTAGCGGCCTACGAGCAGTACTTC	CASSQGGLAAYEQYF	TRBJ2-7	TRBV4-3	TRBD2	NA
TGTGCCAGCTCACGCGCGGCTGACCTGTACAATGAGCAGTTCTTC	CASSRAADLYNEQFF	TRBJ2-1	TRBV7-2	NA	NA
TGTGCCAGCAGTTCGGGACAGGGGATAGCAGGCACCGGGGAGCTGTTTTTT	CASSSGQGIAGTGELFF	TRBJ2-2	TRBV6-5	TRBD1	few
TGTGCCAGCTCACCACACCAGGGGTTCGCTTATGGCTACACCTTC	CASSPHQGFAYGYTF	TRBJ1-2	TRBV18	NA	few
TGTGCCAGCAGACACAGGCTAGGGGCCTTGGAGACCCAGTACTTC	CASRHRLGALETQYF	TRBJ2-5	TRBV11-2	NA	NA
TGTGCCAGCAGGGTAGATAGCGGGGGATTTCAGACCCAGTACTTC	CASRVDSGGFQTQYF	TRBJ2-5	TRBV12-3/TRBV12-4	TRBD2	NA
TGTGCCAGTAGCGTACAGGGGGCAGAGACCCAGTACTTC	CASSVQGAETQYF	TRBJ2-5	TRBV19	TRBD1	NA
TGCAGCGTTGGCGTCATCTCGGGAGTTACAAATGAGCAGTTCTTC	CSVGVISGVTNEQFF	TRBJ2-1	TRBV29-1	NA	NA
TGTGCCAGCAGTTACGACGGTTTGGGGGAGCAGTTCTTC	CASSYDGLGEQFF	TRBJ2-1	TRBV12-3/TRBV12-4	NA	NA
TGTGCCAGCACACTAGCCCCCATGAGCTCCTACGAGCAGTACTTC	CASTLAPMSSYEQYF	TRBJ2-7	TRBV7-2	NA	many
TGTGCCAGCAGCTTAACGCCGATGATAGCGGAGGGCACAGATACGCAGTATTTT	CASSLTPMIAEGTDTQYF	TRBJ2-3	TRBV7-3	NA	NA